One and the same sample provided the 18 T cell receptor beta chains below, sequenced in a study of memory CD4+ T cells and cytomegalovirus serostatus. Single viable CD3+CD4+CD8-CD45RO+ cells were sorted as the memory CD4+ T cells. The protocol was immunoSEQ multiplex PCR, while the TCRdb copy is restricted to in-frame clones and leaves out a portion. The repertoire consists of around 53,000 clones, with over 75% occurring once and the leading ten covering approximately 0.82%. The sample consisted of memory CD4+ T cells from blood. The receptor set was obtained from an adult in good health and CMV-seronegative.

The chain combines TRBV6-1 with TRBJ1-1; D uncertain. CDR1 is MNHNS and CDR2 is SASEGT in the germline V gene. Trimming took off 10 bases at V and 1 base at J, with 7 bases between the two ends. This CDR3 is 11 amino acids long. Here the CDR3 DNA reads TGTGCCACTTATAAGAACACTGAAGCTTTCTTT. This sequence encodes CATYKNTEAFF.

The chain combines TRBV5-4 with TRBJ2-3, with TRBD2 identical over 7 bases. CDR1 SGHNT and CDR2 YYREEE come from the germline V gene (reference sequence). V was clipped by 0 bases and J by 5 bases; unmatched bases: 12. The CDR3 has 17 residues. The DNA for the CDR3 is TGTGCCAGCAGCTTGGGGGACTACGCGGGAGTGAGAGATACGCAGTATTTT. Residues: CASSLGDYAGVRDTQYF. The full variable domain, with the rest looked up from reference TRBV5-4 and TRBJ2-3, is ETGVTQSPTHLIKTRGQQVTLRCSSQSGHNTVSWYQQALGQGPQFIFQYYREEENGRGNFPPRFSGLQFPNYSSELNVNALELDDSALYLCASSLGDYAGVRDTQYFGPGTRLTVL.

This clone showed up just a few times. The V call is TRBV12-5, the J call TRBJ2-2; 11 bases line up with TRBD2. In germline, CDR1 is LGHNT, CDR2 FRNRAP. The CDR3 is 24 amino acids. V shed 3 bases, J shed 4 bases, and the junction held 28 bases outside the gene matches. The CDR3 loop reads CASGFYLRDRVLNSGRAGTGELFF. The DNA for the CDR3 is TGTGCTAGTGGTTTCTACCTCCGGGACAGGGTGCTTAATAGCGGGAGGGCGGGCACCGGGGAGCTGTTTTTT.

The V and J genes are TRBV11-3 and TRBJ2-5; D is tentatively TRBD1 or TRBD2 (5 bases each). V lost 6 bases and J lost 3, with 11 bases in between. Germline V lookup: CDR1 SGHNT, CDR2 YENEEA. The CDR3 has 13 amino acids. This CDR3 is CASRDLGEETQYF. DNA of the CDR3: TGTGCCAGCAGGGACTTGGGGGAAGAGACCCAGTACTTC.

The chain recombines TRBV7-9 with TRBJ1-3; possible D gene TRBD1, 5 bases. V was cut by 4 bases and J by 0 bases, with 10 bases left in between. The CDR3 is made up of 15 amino acids. The germline gives CDR1 SEHNR, CDR2 FQNEAQ (reference sequence). Here the CDR3 reads CASSSQAVSGNTIYF. In DNA form, the CDR3 reads TGTGCCAGCAGCTCACAGGCGGTCTCTGGAAACACCATATATTTT.

The chain uses TRBV6-6 and TRBJ2-7; 8 bases match TRBD1. Trimming took 6 bases from V and 2 from J; bases not matched to a gene: 6. The CDR3 totals 14 residues. From germline, CDR1 is MNHNY and CDR2 SVGAGI (reference sequence). The CDR3 DNA reads TGTGCCAGCAGGCCCGGGACAGGTACCTACGAGCAGTACTTC. Translating it yields CASRPGTGTYEQYF.

This CDR3 is CSGGQSEQFF. The DNA of the CDR3 is TGCAGCGGCGGACAGTCCGAGCAGTTCTTC. The rearrangement links TRBV29-1 to TRBJ2-1; TRBD1 might be the D (6 bases). Germline CDR1 is SQVTM and CDR2 is ANQGSEA. The CDR3 contains 10 residues. V gave up 7 bases and J gave up 10 bases, with 11 bases separating them.

V and J are TRBV18 and TRBJ1-1, with no clear D. Deletions cut 6 bases from V and 6 bases from J, with 17 bases between. Germline CDR1 is KGHSH and CDR2 is LQKENI. This CDR3 comprises 14 residues. The chain's CDR3 is CASSPGIAGPEAFF. CDR3 nucleotides: TGTGCCAGCTCCCCCGGTATTGCAGGTCCTGAAGCTTTCTTT.

V usage is TRBV6-1 and J usage is TRBJ1-2; TRBD1 matches 7 bases. Germline values: CDR1 MNHNS, CDR2 SASEGT. The ends lost 5 bases at V and 0 bases at J; junction bases unmatched: 3. The CDR3 is made up of 14 amino acids. The CDR3 DNA reads TGTGCCAGCAGTAGGGACAGATCTAACTATGGCTACACCTTC. Its translation is CASSRDRSNYGYTF.

The V gene is TRBV27, the J gene TRBJ2-2, with a weak D call TRBD1 (5 bases). CDR1 and CDR2 from the germline V gene are MNHEY and SMNVEV (reference sequence). The CDR3 contains 15 residues. V lost 3 bases and J lost 0, with 8 bases in between. The CDR3 here is CASSFGASNTGELFF. The CDR3 coding sequence is TGTGCCAGCAGTTTTGGGGCCTCGAACACCGGGGAGCTGTTTTTT.

The chain recombines TRBV15 with TRBJ2-7, with 9 bases matching TRBD1. The CDR3 has 16 amino acids. Germline CDR1 is LNHNV and CDR2 is YYDKDF (reference sequence). Losses at the gene ends were 0 bases for V and 3 bases for J; bases not matched to a gene: 6. The CDR3 region is CATSRDLPGQGYEQYF. CDR3 nucleotides: TGTGCCACCAGCAGAGATCTCCCGGGACAGGGCTACGAGCAGTACTTC.

This chain connects TRBV6-5 to TRBJ1-2; the match to TRBD1 covers 7 bases. The CDR3 extends over 14 amino acids. Germline V CDR1 and CDR2: MNHEY, SVGAGI. V shed 8 bases and J 4 bases; nucleotides not matched to a gene: 10. In nucleotides, the CDR3 is TGTGCCAGCCTCCGGGACAGTCTCTCCTATGGCTACACCTTC. Protein sequence: CASLRDSLSYGYTF.

The J gene is TRBJ1-3, the V gene TRBV21-1. TRBV21-1 is noted as a pseudogene. CDR3 length equals 16 residues. CDR3 protein: CASSKVGDHSGNTIYF. In DNA, the CDR3 is TGTGCCAGCAGCAAAGTAGGGGACCACTCTGGAAACACCATATATTTT.

The CDR3 reads CASSLGISGNTIYF. DNA for the CDR3: TGCGCCAGCAGCTTGGGGATATCTGGAAACACCATATATTTT. The chain employs TRBV5-1 and TRBJ1-3; D remains unclear. Germline values: CDR1 SGHRS, CDR2 YFSETQ. This CDR3 contains 14 residues. V was pared by 0 bases and J by 1 base, with 5 bases between.

The chain recombines TRBV19 with TRBJ1-2; D might be TRBD1 (6 bases). V was shortened by 6 bases and J by 3 bases, with 20 bases between the two germline ends. Germline CDR1 and CDR2: LNHDA and SQIVND (reference sequence). The CDR3 length is 16 residues. The CDR3 DNA follows: TGTGCCAGTAGGCGACAGGCCCAGGGGAATGACTATGGCTACACCTTC. Translation gives CASRRQAQGNDYGYTF.

This clone was seen just once. V is TRBV5-1 and J is TRBJ2-1, with 7 bases that match TRBD2. This CDR3 spans 16 amino acids. V shed 4 bases and J 0 bases; nucleotides not matched to a gene: 7. Germline values: CDR1 SGHRS, CDR2 YFSETQ. CDR3 protein: CASSPNGGISYNEQFF. CDR3 in DNA: TGCGCCAGCAGCCCTAACGGGGGGATCTCCTACAATGAGCAGTTCTTC.

V gene TRBV6-1 combines with J gene TRBJ1-5; TRBD1 matches 9 bases. Per the germline V gene, CDR1 is MNHNS and CDR2 is SASEGT. V trimming: 7 bases; J trimming: 5 bases; junction bases outside the gene matches: 9. This CDR3 is 15 amino acids long. CDR3 bases: TGTGCCAGCACCGTAGGGACAGGGCTAGATCAGCCCCAGCATTTT. Translated, it gives CASTVGTGLDQPQHF.

This clone was detected once. The V and J genes are TRBV5-5 and TRBJ2-3, with TRBD1 matching over 8 bases. Germline loops: CDR1 SGHKS, CDR2 YYEKEE (reference sequence). The V segment lost 1 base and the J segment 1 base; nucleotides outside the gene matches: 5. This CDR3 region has 16 residues. The CDR3 DNA reads as TGTGCCAGCAGCTTGTTTTCACAGGGGGGCACAGATACGCAGTATTTT. Translation: CASSLFSQGGTDTQYF.